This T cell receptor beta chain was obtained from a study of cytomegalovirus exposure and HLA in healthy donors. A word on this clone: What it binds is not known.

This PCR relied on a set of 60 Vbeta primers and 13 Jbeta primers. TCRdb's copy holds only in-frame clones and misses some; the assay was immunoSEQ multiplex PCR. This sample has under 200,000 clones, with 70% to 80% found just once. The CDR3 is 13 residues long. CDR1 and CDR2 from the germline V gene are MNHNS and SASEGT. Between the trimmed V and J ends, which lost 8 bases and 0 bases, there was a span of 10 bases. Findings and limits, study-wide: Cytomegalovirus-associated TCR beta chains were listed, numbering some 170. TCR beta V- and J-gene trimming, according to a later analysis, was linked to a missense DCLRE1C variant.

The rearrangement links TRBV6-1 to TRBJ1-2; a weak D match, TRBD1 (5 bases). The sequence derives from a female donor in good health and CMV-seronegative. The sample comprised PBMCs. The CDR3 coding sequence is TGTGCCAGCTTCGGGACTTCTAACTATGGCTACACCTTC. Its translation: CASFGTSNYGYTF.